These T cell receptor beta chains were read from a single sample in a study of chemoradiotherapy in HPV16-positive cancers. Sequencing used immunoSEQ multiplex PCR; TCRdb keeps in-frame clones, though not all of them. The table lists about 7,400 clones, under 80% of them singletons. Sample: tumor tissue, taken from a patient who underwent chemoradiotherapy. The receptors were sampled from a human donor with HPV-associated anogenital cancer. The CDR3 runs from the conserved cysteine through the conserved F or W. Each record gives: V gene, D gene, J gene, CDR3 length, clone size, CDR3 DNA, CDR3 protein. The D gene is left open where the match is weak. Size is omitted from some rows. Given values are once, few, many or a class for expanded clones.

V gene: TRBV5-8
D gene: TRBD1
J gene: TRBJ1-4
CDR3 length: 15
clone size: .
CDR3 DNA: TGTGCCAGCAGCTGGACAGGCCTATCTAATGAAAAACTGTTTTTT
CDR3 protein: CASSWTGLSNEKLFF

V gene: TRBV29-1
D gene: .
J gene: TRBJ1-2
CDR3 length: 13
clone size: .
CDR3 DNA: TGCAGCGTTGAGGAGGTGGGGTTTTATGGCTACACCTTC
CDR3 protein: CSVEEVGFYGYTF

V gene: TRBV2
D gene: .
J gene: TRBJ1-3
CDR3 length: 14
clone size: few
CDR3 DNA: TGTGCCAGCAGTGGGGCGAACAGGCGGGACACCATATATTTT
CDR3 protein: CASSGANRRDTIYF

V gene: TRBV27
D gene: TRBD1
J gene: TRBJ1-2
CDR3 length: 16
clone size: once
CDR3 DNA: TGTGCCAGCAGTTTAACCCTACAGGGGGCGGGCTATGGCTACACCTTC
CDR3 protein: CASSLTLQGAGYGYTF

V gene: TRBV5-1
D gene: .
J gene: TRBJ1-1
CDR3 length: 13
clone size: few
CDR3 DNA: TGCGCCAGCAGCTTGGAGTTGCGCACTGAAGCTTTCTTT
CDR3 protein: CASSLELRTEAFF

V gene: TRBV9
D gene: .
J gene: TRBJ2-7
CDR3 length: 22
clone size: .
CDR3 DNA: TGTGCCAGCAGCGTAGGGCCTTCAGCGCGCAAAAACAGGGGACTGAGGGCCTACGAGCAGTACTTC
CDR3 protein: CASSVGPSARKNRGLRAYEQYF

V gene: TRBV7-2
D gene: .
J gene: TRBJ1-6
CDR3 length: 15
clone size: .
CDR3 DNA: TGTGCCAGCAGCTTAGAAGTGGGACTCAATTCACCCCTCCACTTT
CDR3 protein: CASSLEVGLNSPLHF

V gene: TRBV25-1
D gene: TRBD1
J gene: TRBJ1-5
CDR3 length: 15
clone size: .
CDR3 DNA: TGTGCCAGCAGTGCGGGACAGGGGGCCGGTCAGCCCCAGCATTTT
CDR3 protein: CASSAGQGAGQPQHF

V gene: TRBV30
D gene: .
J gene: TRBJ1-5
CDR3 length: 12
clone size: few
CDR3 DNA: TGTGCCTGGAGTGGGGACGGGACGCCCCAGCATTTT
CDR3 protein: CAWSGDGTPQHF

V gene: TRBV7-2
D gene: TRBD2
J gene: TRBJ2-2
CDR3 length: 16
clone size: .
CDR3 DNA: TGTGCCAGCACCCCAAGCAGCGGGGGGGAAGGCGGGGAGCTGTTTTTT
CDR3 protein: CASTPSSGGEGGELFF

V gene: TRBV27
D gene: .
J gene: TRBJ2-1
CDR3 length: 15
clone size: .
CDR3 DNA: TGTGCCAGCAGTTTATCACTTAGGGGCGCGGGACATGTCCTCTTC
CDR3 protein: CASSLSLRGAGHVLF

V gene: TRBV19
D gene: .
J gene: TRBJ1-5
CDR3 length: 12
clone size: .
CDR3 DNA: TGTGCCAGTAGTAAATATGATCAGCCCCAGCATTTT
CDR3 protein: CASSKYDQPQHF

V gene: TRBV29-1
D gene: .
J gene: TRBJ2-3
CDR3 length: 12
clone size: .
CDR3 DNA: TGCAGCTATCCAGGGGGGGCAGATACGCAGTATTTT
CDR3 protein: CSYPGGADTQYF